These T cell receptor beta chains were read from a single sample in a study of blood T cell repertoires in COVID-19. Generated by immunoSEQ multiplex PCR, the TCRdb table keeps only in-frame clones and is missing some. The sample shows 350,000 to 450,000 clones, roughly 92% of them seen only once. The sample was PBMCs or T cells enriched from blood (not recorded which). The receptors originated from a woman in her forties who had been exposed to COVID-19. Both conserved end residues are part of each CDR3. A D gene is named only where the DNA matches it firmly. Size is stated for part of the rows, as once, few or many counts, or as a class when the clone is expanded.

CDR3 | size | J | D | V
CASSIARGVANQPQHF | . | TRBJ1-5 | . | TRBV19
CASSLTSGSRGETQYF | . | TRBJ2-5 | TRBD2 | TRBV7-6
CASTQGGGGAFTQYF | . | TRBJ2-3 | TRBD2 | TRBV11-2
CASSPPGQGMDGYTF | . | TRBJ1-2 | TRBD1 | TRBV28
CASSSLSRNTGELFF | . | TRBJ2-2 | . | TRBV6-2/TRBV6-3
CASSVQQGDTQYF | . | TRBJ2-3 | . | TRBV9
CAWRVGNSGNTIYF | . | TRBJ1-3 | . | TRBV30
CASSTGLAGNEQFF | . | TRBJ2-1 | TRBD2 | TRBV10-1
CASTRRVSGANVLTF | . | TRBJ2-6 | . | TRBV6-5
CASSFRTVEAFF | . | TRBJ1-1 | . | TRBV2
CASSDSAVTYEQYF | . | TRBJ2-7 | . | TRBV5-1
CSASLSGSRNEQFF | . | TRBJ2-1 | TRBD2 | TRBV20-1
CASSGQAYSNQPQHF | few | TRBJ1-5 | TRBD1 | TRBV2
CASGSEIGGGEQFF | . | TRBJ2-1 | TRBD1 | TRBV2
CATSKEPIAGTEAFF | . | TRBJ1-1 | . | TRBV15
CASSVGTGGLEQYF | . | TRBJ2-7 | TRBD1 | TRBV9
CASSAPGLAGGMAQFF | . | TRBJ2-1 | TRBD2 | TRBV10-1
CASRWDTRNQPQHF | . | TRBJ1-5 | . | TRBV6-6
CASSLARNGELFF | . | TRBJ2-2 | . | TRBV7-2
CASSQGRGHSPLHF | . | TRBJ1-6 | . | TRBV4-3
CASRQQGGNTEAFF | once | TRBJ1-1 | TRBD1 | TRBV6-4
CASSLSAGVTEAFF | . | TRBJ1-1 | . | TRBV7-2
CATSDASGALHEKLFF | . | TRBJ1-4 | . | TRBV24-1
CAWSGQGVSIQQYF | . | TRBJ2-7 | TRBD1 | TRBV30
CATTTGERSPLHF | . | TRBJ1-6 | TRBD1 | TRBV15
CASSEGGGNTEAFF | . | TRBJ1-1 | . | TRBV2
CASSLGANTEAFF | few | TRBJ1-1 | . | TRBV12-3/TRBV12-4
CASSPLGNEQFF | . | TRBJ2-1 | . | TRBV27
CASSLDPPVRQNTEAFF | . | TRBJ1-1 | . | TRBV7-2
CASSIQGVDGYTF | . | TRBJ1-2 | TRBD1 | TRBV5-1
CASSSPGLAGYNEQFF | . | TRBJ2-1 | TRBD2 | TRBV13
CASKMETGLSGNTIYF | once | TRBJ1-3 | TRBD1 | TRBV19
CASSGLAGVANTGELFF | . | TRBJ2-2 | TRBD2 | TRBV9
CATSDSGLAADTQYF | . | TRBJ2-3 | TRBD2 | TRBV24-1
CASSLGDRAAYEQYF | . | TRBJ2-7 | TRBD1 | TRBV5-6
CAIRGTGDNQPQHF | . | TRBJ1-5 | TRBD1 | TRBV10-3
CVSSGGTSSTYNEQFF | once | TRBJ2-1 | . | TRBV10-1
CASSVQGSGNSPLHF | . | TRBJ1-6 | . | TRBV19
CAWLDRGENTEAFF | . | TRBJ1-1 | TRBD1 | TRBV30
CASSVQGGDEQFF | . | TRBJ2-1 | . | TRBV7-2
CASSFKAGTPRNSPLHF | . | TRBJ1-6 | . | TRBV5-6
CASRGAQYNEQFF | . | TRBJ2-1 | . | TRBV5-1
CASSLVPGVHQPQHF | . | TRBJ1-5 | . | TRBV5-1
CAWSVAEGTEAFF | . | TRBJ1-1 | . | TRBV30